This T cell receptor (beta chain) stems from a study of early T cells in non-severe SARS-CoV-2 infection. This clonotype was seen many times. Unique molecular identifiers were added to individual cDNA molecules. TCRdb reprocessed the 5' RACE reads with MiXCR, giving one entry per CDR3 protein. The sample lists some 91,000 distinct CDR3 sequences; about 15% were seen once. Germline-derived CDR1 and CDR2 are LGHDT and YNNKEL (reference sequence). V lost 3 bases and J 0 bases, leaving 9 bases between the germline ends. This CDR3 contains 16 residues. The clonotype originates from an adult who was a healthcare worker with PCR-confirmed SARS-CoV-2 infection or an uninfected control (not recorded which). Input material: whole blood. J is TRBJ2-6 and V is TRBV3-1; weak D call: TRBD2 (6 bases). Here the CDR3 DNA reads TGTGCCAGCAGCCATGACGGGGGCTCTGGGGCCAACGTCCTGACTTTC. This encodes CASSHDGGSGANVLTF. Drawing the rest from reference TRBV3-1 and TRBJ2-6, the complete variable domain is DTAVSQTPKYLVTQMGNDKSIKCEQNLGHDTMYWYKQDSKKFLKIMFSYNNKELIINETVPNRFSPKSPDKAHLNLHINSLELGDSAVYFCASSHDGGSGANVLTFGAGSRLTVL.